The 31 T cell receptor beta chains below all came from one sample that was sequenced in a study of neurological immune-mediated disorders. TCRdb redid the calling of the 5' RACE reads with MiXCR, one entry per CDR3 protein. This table has about 50,000 distinct CDR3 sequences, about 2% appearing once. Sequenced sample: PBMCs. Receptors originate from a middle-aged woman with multiple sclerosis.

This clonotype has a count of ten or more. This sequence joins TRBV9 and TRBJ1-2, with D hard to call. Trimming took 0 bases from V and 4 from J, leaving 10 bases between them. CDR1 and CDR2 (germline): SGDLS, YYNGEE. This CDR3 contains 14 residues. DNA of the CDR3: TGTGCCAGCAGCGTAGAGGACGGCCTCTATGGCTACACCTTC. Translating it yields CASSVEDGLYGYTF.

This clonotype showed up many times. The CDR3 bases are TGTGCCAGCATGAGGACTAGCGGGGGCCAGAATGAGCAGTTCTTC. As protein: CASMRTSGGQNEQFF. V gene TRBV11-2 combines with J gene TRBJ2-1; 13 positions agree with TRBD2. CDR1 is SGHAT, CDR2 FQNNGV, per germline. With V trimmed by 7 bases and J by 7 bases, 7 bases remained unmatched. The CDR3 totals 15 residues.

This clonotype was detected ten times or more. The rearrangement links TRBV10-2 to TRBJ1-5; weak D call: TRBD1 (5 bases). V lost 0 bases, J lost 3 bases, and 18 bases lay in between. CDR3 length: 18 amino acids. The germline CDR1 and CDR2 sequences are WSHSY and SAAADI. The CDR3 spells CASSESGSRARFNQPQHF. The DNA of the CDR3 is TGCGCCAGCAGTGAGTCGGGGTCCAGGGCCCGATTCAATCAGCCCCAGCATTTT.

This clonotype was picked up many times. This sequence joins TRBV5-1 and TRBJ1-4; D possibly corresponds to TRBD1 (5 bases). The CDR3 contains 15 residues. Trimming pared 4 bases from V and 4 bases from J, leaving 14 bases between. Germline CDR1 and CDR2: SGHRS and YFSETQ. The CDR3 reads CASSAGTFSNEKLFF. CDR3 nucleotide sequence: TGCGCCAGCAGCGCGGGGACGTTCAGTAATGAAAAACTGTTTTTT. Supplemented by reference TRBV5-1 and TRBJ1-4, the full variable domain reads KAGVTQTPRYLIKTRGQQVTLSCSPISGHRSVSWYQQTPGQGLQFLFEYFSETQRNKGNFPGRFSGRQFSNSRSEMNVSTLELGDSALYLCASSAGTFSNEKLFFGSGTQLSVL.

Ten or more counts support this clonotype. V and J are TRBV15 and TRBJ2-1, with 8 nucleotides matching TRBD2. V shed 0 bases, J shed 9 bases, and the junction held 10 bases outside the gene matches. The V gene's germline CDR1 is LNHNV and CDR2 YYDKDF (reference sequence). The CDR3 length is 16 residues. The CDR3 DNA reads as TGTGCCACCAGCAGAGATTCCGGGGGGGCTCTTTTTGAGCAGTTCTTC. It specifies CATSRDSGGALFEQFF.

This clonotype came up many times. V is TRBV7-8 and J is TRBJ2-7; D is ambiguous. The CDR3 runs to 11 residues. V lost 3 bases and J 3 bases, leaving 3 bases between the germline ends. The germline V gene encodes CDR1 SGHVS and CDR2 FQNEAQ. CDR3 sequence: CASSFFYEQYF. The CDR3 DNA reads as TGTGCCAGCAGCTTTTTCTACGAGCAGTACTTC.

This clonotype was recorded many times. The chain carries TRBV5-1 and TRBJ2-1, with TRBD2 identical over 9 bases. The germline gives CDR1 SGHRS, CDR2 YFSETQ. The CDR3 covers 14 residues. The V segment lost 8 bases and the J segment 12 bases; nucleotides outside the gene matches: 15. CDR3 DNA sequence: TGCGCCAGTGGCGACAGGAGCGGGGGGCCCTCGCAGTTCTTC. It is translated as CASGDRSGGPSQFF.

This clonotype has a count of ten or more. V and J are TRBV6-2 or TRBV6-3 and TRBJ2-3, with a possible D match to TRBD2 (6 bases). The CDR3 totals 12 residues. V lost 4 bases to trimming and J lost 7 bases, with 9 bases between them. Germline assignment: CDR1 MNHEY and CDR2 SVGEGT. The chain's CDR3 is CASSSLANTQYF. For the CDR3, the DNA is TGTGCCAGCAGTTCCCTAGCGAATACGCAGTATTTT.

A note on this clonotype: The CDR3 ends on some other residue instead of the conserved phenylalanine or tryptophan, so this is likely a read error. V gene TRBV7-9 combines with J gene TRBJ2-3; 8 bases fit TRBD2. The CDR3 has 14 amino acids. After removal of 5 bases from V and 4 bases from J, the junction contained 5 bases not matched to a gene. Germline V gene lookup returns CDR1 SEHNR and CDR2 FQNEAQ (reference sequence). CDR3 amino acids: CASSRSGVADTQYN. CDR3 DNA: TGTGCCAGCAGCCGTAGCGGGGTCGCAGATACGCAGTATAAT.

This clonotype showed up many times. The chain combines TRBV20-1 with TRBJ2-7, with 9 bases that match TRBD1. J lost 2 bases, V lost 6 bases, and 2 bases had no gene match. This CDR3 region has 12 residues. Germline V gene lookup returns CDR1 DFQATT and CDR2 SNEGSKA (reference sequence). The CDR3 region is CSARQGAYEQYF. DNA of the CDR3: TGCAGTGCCCGACAGGGGGCCTACGAGCAGTACTTC.

This clonotype was picked up many times. The V and J genes are TRBV12-3 or TRBV12-4 and TRBJ1-6; D gene ambiguous. This CDR3 comprises 14 residues. V gave up 1 base and J gave up 14 bases, with 15 bases separating them. CDR3 residues: CASSLEALGGTLHF. Here the CDR3 DNA reads TGTGCCAGCAGTTTAGAAGCCCTCGGTGGAACCCTCCACTTT.

This clonotype was detected ten times or more. V and J are TRBV29-1 and TRBJ1-2; D perhaps matches TRBD1 (5 bases). V dropped 0 bases and J dropped 7 bases, with 15 bases sitting between them. Germline V CDR1 and CDR2: SQVTM, ANQGSEA. CDR3 length: 14 amino acids. In DNA form, the CDR3 reads TGCAGCGTTGAAGATCGTGCAGGGTTTAGTGGCTACACCTTC. This sequence encodes CSVEDRAGFSGYTF.

This clonotype occurred many times. This chain connects TRBV20-1 to TRBJ1-2; D ambiguous. Germline V gene lookup returns CDR1 DFQATT and CDR2 SNEGSKA (reference sequence). The CDR3 extends over 13 amino acids. The germline V and J ends were trimmed by 4 bases and 3 bases, with 12 bases remaining between them. CDR3 region: CSAKESGDYGYTF. The CDR3 nucleotides read TGCAGTGCTAAAGAGAGCGGGGACTATGGCTACACCTTC.

The sample holds many counts of this clonotype. V usage is TRBV7-2 and J usage is TRBJ2-1; the match to TRBD2 covers 14 bases. The V gene's germline CDR1 is SGHTA and CDR2 FQGNSA. The CDR3 has 13 residues. The trim removed 10 bases at V and 9 bases at J, leaving 5 bases unmatched. CDR3 loop: CATAGLAGGEQFF. The CDR3 DNA is TGTGCCACTGCCGGACTAGCGGGGGGTGAGCAGTTCTTC.

This clonotype was observed many times. The chain uses TRBV5-5 and TRBJ2-3; the match to TRBD2 covers 11 bases. The CDR3 extends over 17 amino acids. The V and J ends lost 1 base and 5 bases, in that order; junction bases with no gene match: 9. Germline V lookup: CDR1 SGHKS, CDR2 YYEKEE (reference sequence). The CDR3 region is CASSLNWLAGGQDTQYF. The CDR3 nucleotides are TGTGCCAGCAGCTTGAACTGGTTAGCGGGGGGGCAAGATACGCAGTATTTT.

This clonotype was observed at least ten times. The chain has TRBV9 and TRBJ1-2; 7 bases are shared with TRBD1. The germline gives CDR1 SGDLS, CDR2 YYNGEE. The CDR3 is 14 amino acids. V shed 4 bases and J 4 bases; nucleotides not matched to a gene: 7. In DNA form, the CDR3 reads TGTGCCAGCAGCCGAGGGACAGCATCCTATGGCTACACCTTC. This gives the protein CASSRGTASYGYTF.

In this sample, this clonotype turned up many times. The chain is built from TRBV4-2 and TRBJ2-6; D is uncertain. This CDR3 comprises 16 residues. V lost 1 base, J lost 2 bases, and 9 bases lay in between. The germline V gene encodes CDR1 LGHNA and CDR2 YNFKEQ. The CDR3 DNA reads TGTGCCAGCAGCCAAGTCAAAGGGCCTGGGGCCAACGTCCTGACTTTC. Its protein product is CASSQVKGPGANVLTF.

This clonotype was observed at least ten times. The genes are TRBV20-1 and TRBJ2-3; D possibly matches TRBD1 or TRBD2 (5 bases each). The CDR3 contains 12 residues. Germline CDR1 reads DFQATT; CDR2 reads SNEGSKA (reference sequence). With 8 bases removed from V and 4 bases from J, the gap between germline ends came to 13 bases. The CDR3 nucleotides read TGCAGTACTCGGGGCCGATCAGATACGCAGTATTTT. This codes for CSTRGRSDTQYF.

The sample holds many counts of this clonotype. V is TRBV20-1 and J is TRBJ1-1; 9 bases are a match to TRBD1. Germline-derived CDR1 and CDR2 are DFQATT and SNEGSKA (reference sequence). V lost 6 bases, J lost 11 bases, and 13 bases stayed unmatched. CDR3 size: 13 residues. DNA for the CDR3: TGCAGTGCGTGGCCGGGACAGGGCCGTGCGGCTTTCTTT. Protein: CSAWPGQGRAAFF.

This clonotype was seen repeatedly, ten times or more. The chain is built from TRBV6-5 and TRBJ2-4; 14 nucleotides agree with TRBD2. The germline V gene has CDR1 MNHEY and CDR2 SVGAGI. With V trimmed by 5 bases and J by 4 bases, 4 bases remained unmatched. This CDR3 contains 16 residues. CDR3 DNA sequence: TGTGCCAGCAGTCCCCGACTAGCGGGGGGGAAAAACATTCAGTACTTC. Amino acid sequence: CASSPRLAGGKNIQYF.

This clonotype came up many times. The chain links TRBV2 to TRBJ2-2, with D perhaps matching TRBD2 (6 bases). Germline loops: CDR1 SNHLY, CDR2 FYNNEI. The CDR3 is made up of 14 amino acids. Trimming took off 8 bases at V and 5 bases at J, with 15 bases between the two ends. The CDR3 loop is CASSVEGSTGELFF. In nucleotides, the CDR3 is TGTGCCAGCTCTGTGGAGGGGTCGACCGGGGAGCTGTTTTTT.

This clonotype was seen ten or more times. The genes are TRBV7-9 and TRBJ1-2; unclear D gene. The CDR3 extends over 13 amino acids. The V gene lost 5 bases and the J gene lost 3 bases, with 10 bases spanning the gap. The germline V gene has CDR1 SEHNR and CDR2 FQNEAQ (reference sequence). The CDR3 nucleotides read TGTGCCAGCAGCGTGGACGGCTACTATGGCTACACCTTC. This encodes CASSVDGYYGYTF.

There are many counts of this clonotype. The junction departs from germline at one end; a sequencing error may be responsible. This chain connects TRBV7-2 to TRBJ2-4, with D perhaps TRBD2 (6 bases). The CDR3 is 15 amino acids. Per the germline V gene, CDR1 is SGHTA and CDR2 is FQGNSA. DNA of the CDR3: TGTGCCAGCAGCTTAGCTGGCGGGATATCGGGACGCTTATTTTTC. Translated: CASSLAGGISGRLFF.

This clonotype has ten or more counts. The genes are TRBV24-1 and TRBJ1-3, with D possibly TRBD1 on 5 matching bases. V was clipped by 12 bases and J by 2 bases, with 25 bases between them. This CDR3 has 17 amino acids. From germline, CDR1 is KGHDR and CDR2 SFDVKD. CDR3 nucleotide sequence: TGTGCCGCTCGCCGGGATAGGGGTATTCTACCTGGAAACACCATATATTTT. Protein product: CAARRDRGILPGNTIYF.

Concerning this clonotype itself: This may be a read error: a much more frequent sequence differs by one nucleotide. The CDR3 protein is CSANRTTEAFF. The CDR3 DNA sequence: TGCAGTGCAAACCGAACCACTGAAGCTTTCTTT. The genes are TRBV20-1 and TRBJ1-1; no definite D call. The CDR3 consists of 11 residues. Per germline, CDR1 DFQATT and CDR2 SNEGSKA (reference sequence). V lost 6 bases to trimming and J lost 4 bases, with 9 bases between them.

This clonotype was counted many times. The chain is built from TRBV25-1 and TRBJ1-5; perhaps TRBD1 as D (6 bases). Trimming took off 6 bases at V and 1 base at J, with 10 bases between the two ends. Germline-derived CDR1 and CDR2 are MGHDK and SYGVNS. There are 14 residues in the CDR3. The CDR3 sequence: CASSPRGSNQPQHF. The CDR3 DNA reads TGTGCCAGCAGCCCGAGGGGGAGCAATCAGCCCCAGCATTTT.

This clonotype came up a few times. This may stem from a read error, because a much larger clone lies one nucleotide away. This rearrangement joins TRBV20-1 to TRBJ2-7; a possible D gene is TRBD1 (6 bases). The CDR3 is made up of 12 amino acids. Germline CDR1 reads DFQATT; CDR2 reads SNEGSKA (reference sequence). This chain's CDR3 is CSAREDSYEKYF. The CDR3 DNA reads TGCAGTGCTAGAGAGGACAGCTACGAGAAGTACTTC.

The chain uses TRBV6-1 and TRBJ1-1; no clear D. The ends were cut back, 5 bases at V and 6 bases at J, with 13 bases in the middle. Germline V gene sequence: CDR1 MNHNS, CDR2 SASEGT. The CDR3 contains 13 residues. CDR3 bases: TGTGCCAGCAGTCAAGGCGGGTACCCTGAAGCTTTCTTT. Amino acid sequence: CASSQGGYPEAFF.

This clonotype was seen ten or more times. The chain joins TRBV5-5 to TRBJ1-5, with 7 bases aligning to TRBD1. Trimming took 4 bases from V and 0 from J; bases not matched to a gene: 4. The germline CDR1 and CDR2 sequences are SGHKS and YYEKEE (reference sequence). The CDR3 has 15 residues. The CDR3 DNA follows: TGTGCCAGCAGCCTTCGGACAGGTAGCAATCAGCCCCAGCATTTT. Amino acid sequence: CASSLRTGSNQPQHF.

Ten or more counts support this clonotype. The V and J genes are TRBV3-1 and TRBJ2-2; weak D call: TRBD1 (6 bases). V lost 2 bases to trimming and J lost 6 bases, with 10 bases between them. CDR1 is LGHDT and CDR2 is YNNKEL in the germline V gene (reference sequence). The length of the CDR3 is 14 residues. The CDR3 sequence is CASSQFTGSGELFF. CDR3 nucleotides: TGTGCCAGCAGCCAATTTACAGGGTCCGGGGAGCTGTTTTTT.

This clonotype occurred many times. V usage is TRBV5-1 and J usage is TRBJ2-1; D might be TRBD2 (6 bases). Germline V gives CDR1 SGHRS, CDR2 YFSETQ. The V end lost 0 bases, the J end lost 6 bases, and 10 bases lay between the germline ends. The CDR3 covers 14 residues. The DNA for the CDR3 is TGCGCCAGCAGCTTGGAACTAGCCGGCAATGAGCAGTTCTTC. This sequence encodes CASSLELAGNEQFF.